This T cell receptor beta chain was recovered during a study of graft-versus-host responses after intestinal transplantation (dated by TCRdb to 2020 to 2023). Some background on the complete study: The transplants that recipients received were multivisceral, liver-intestinal, or isolated intestinal. After intestinal transplantation, graft-versus-host and host-versus-graft alloreactive T cell clones were followed in the graft, circulation and bone marrow using bulk TCR-beta CDR3 sequencing. A cohort of about two dozen intestinal transplant recipients, including one retransplant, was enrolled, and a few patients lacking pretransplant specimens were excluded. Every recipient was given anti-thymocyte globulin induction, followed by 2 to 4 years of maintenance tacrolimus and steroids. Donor T cell macrochimerism was defined as a peak of at least 4% donor T cells among recipient peripheral blood mononuclear cells. Samples from a few later patients were sequenced in-house on an Illumina MiSeq with MiXCR processing rather than by the commercial service. Alloreactive clones were identified by sequencing pre-transplant mixed lymphocyte reaction products and comparing them with unstimulated pre-transplant donor and recipient T cells.

According to the germline V gene (reference sequence), CDR1 reads SEHNR and CDR2 reads FQNEAQ. Trimming at the junction amounts to 3 bases on V and 9 bases on J, and the germline ends lie 11 bases apart. Including the terminal cysteine and phenylalanine, the CDR3 comprises 13 residues. Left in the record is the CDR3 DNA by itself, 39 bases read in frame from the first base. Summary of the overall study and its limitations: GvH clones were detected in recipient bone marrow, and some appeared earlier in ileal mucosa or blood, consistent with an intestinal mucosal origin. The relatively low number and heterogeneity of intestinal transplant patients limited the conclusions. Early after transplant, declines in HvG clones were associated with peak levels of circulating GvH clones. Patients with donor T cell macrochimerism had high GvH to HvG T cell clonal ratios in their allografts.

Blood samples were collected up to 4 times in the first month after transplant and then at least monthly when available. As concerns this clone: What this receptor recognizes is not known. Base qualities are missing; no much larger clone stands one base away.

Library preparation was by the immunoSEQ multiplex PCR assay. For most patients, high-throughput TCR-beta CDR3 sequencing of genomic DNA was performed by Adaptive Biotechnologies. In the paper's pipeline: TCR sequencing data for around 20 patients were retrieved from Adaptive's ImmunoSEQ software; three other patients were processed with MiXCR and VDJtools. CDR3 nucleotide sequences shared between donor and recipient were removed because their origin could not be assigned. To count as alloreactive, a clone needed at least 2-fold expansion over unstimulated cells and a minimum CFSE-low frequency of 0.002% (template counts) or 0.001% (read counts). Clones detected in sequenced pre-transplant spleen, lymph node, or MLR CFSE-low populations of the donor or recipient were defined as mappable. Cumulative frequency of alloreactive clones was calculated as a percentage of all sequences weighted by copy number. TCRdb stores this immuneACCESS table with in-frame sequences only. Part of the clones is absent; in the studies checked, under half of the shortfall reflects unresolved V genes, and no reason is known for the rest. V, J and clone size are taken as reported in that table, and D and trimming were inferred from the DNA itself. This sample comprises 85,000 to 100,000 clones, about 82% of them detected only once. Around 1.4% of the sample is held by the ten biggest clonotypes.

The specimen comprised PBMCs, sampled 255 days after intestinal transplant. This receptor was obtained from a human patient who received an intestinal transplant, so some T cells may come from the graft donor. The rearrangement joined TRBV7-9 to TRBJ2-2; a weak D assignment points to TRBD1 (6 bases agree). The CDR3 corresponds to CASSLGGGRELFF. At the DNA level, the sequence is TGTGCCAGCAGCTTGGGTGGGGGCCGGGAGCTGTTTTTT. Joined to the reference TRBV7-9 and TRBJ2-2 proteins, this CDR3 gives the full variable domain: DTGVSQNPRHKITKRGQNVTFRCDPISEHNRLYWYRQTLGQGPEFLTYFQNEAQLEKSRLLSDRFSAERPKGSFSTLEIQRTEQGDSAMYLCASSLGGGRELFFGEGSRLTVL.